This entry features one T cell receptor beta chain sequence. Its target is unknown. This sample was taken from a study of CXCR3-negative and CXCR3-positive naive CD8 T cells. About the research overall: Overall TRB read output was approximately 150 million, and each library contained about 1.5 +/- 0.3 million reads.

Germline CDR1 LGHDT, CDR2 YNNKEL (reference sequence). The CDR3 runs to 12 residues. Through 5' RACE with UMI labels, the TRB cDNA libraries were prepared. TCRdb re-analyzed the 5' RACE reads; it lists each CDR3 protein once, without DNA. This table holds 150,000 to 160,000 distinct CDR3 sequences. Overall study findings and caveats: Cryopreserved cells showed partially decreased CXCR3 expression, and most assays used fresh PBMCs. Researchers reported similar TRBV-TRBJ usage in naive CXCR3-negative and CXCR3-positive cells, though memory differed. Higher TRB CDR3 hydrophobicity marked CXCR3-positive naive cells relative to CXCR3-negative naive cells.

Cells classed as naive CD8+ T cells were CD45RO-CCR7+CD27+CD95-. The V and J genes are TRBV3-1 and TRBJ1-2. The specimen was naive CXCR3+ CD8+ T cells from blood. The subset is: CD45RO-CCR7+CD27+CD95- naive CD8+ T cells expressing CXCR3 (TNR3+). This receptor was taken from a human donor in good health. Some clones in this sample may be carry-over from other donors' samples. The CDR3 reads CASSQGLYGYTF.